This entry describes one TCR beta chain. This record comes from a study of blood T cell repertoires in COVID-19. About the study: Samples came from the United States, Italy and Spain, spanning acute and convalescent COVID-19. T cells, B-cell-depleted T cells, or PBMCs supplied cDNA or gDNA.

Original data processing: Reference gene primer amplification in the assay estimated nucleated cell counts. Data came from immunoSEQ multiplex PCR; TCRdb stores just in-frame clones and leaves some out. The V and J calls and clone size were taken over from that table, and D and trimming were inferred from the DNA. The repertoire has approximately 70,000 clones, approximately 90% of them found once; the top ten carry 5.5% to 7%. The CDR3 has 12 amino acids. Trimming took 6 bases from V and 6 from J, leaving 12 bases between them. Looked up from germline, CDR1 is SGHAT and CDR2 is FQNNGV. The receptor comes from a woman aged 70-85 years with acute or convalescent COVID-19. The sample consisted of peripheral blood. The chain couples TRBV11-2 to TRBJ2-7, with a tentative D call TRBD2 (6 bases). Written as DNA, the CDR3 is TGTGCCAGCAGTCTCGGCGGGGTCGAGCAGTACTTC. Protein: CASSLGGVEQYF. Complete variable domain (other parts from reference TRBV11-2 and TRBJ2-7): EAGVAQSPRYKIIEKRQSVAFWCNPISGHATLYWYQQILGQGPKLLIQFQNNGVVDDSQLPKDRFSAERLKGVDSTLKIQPAKLEDSAVYLCASSLGGVEQYFGPGTRLTVT.